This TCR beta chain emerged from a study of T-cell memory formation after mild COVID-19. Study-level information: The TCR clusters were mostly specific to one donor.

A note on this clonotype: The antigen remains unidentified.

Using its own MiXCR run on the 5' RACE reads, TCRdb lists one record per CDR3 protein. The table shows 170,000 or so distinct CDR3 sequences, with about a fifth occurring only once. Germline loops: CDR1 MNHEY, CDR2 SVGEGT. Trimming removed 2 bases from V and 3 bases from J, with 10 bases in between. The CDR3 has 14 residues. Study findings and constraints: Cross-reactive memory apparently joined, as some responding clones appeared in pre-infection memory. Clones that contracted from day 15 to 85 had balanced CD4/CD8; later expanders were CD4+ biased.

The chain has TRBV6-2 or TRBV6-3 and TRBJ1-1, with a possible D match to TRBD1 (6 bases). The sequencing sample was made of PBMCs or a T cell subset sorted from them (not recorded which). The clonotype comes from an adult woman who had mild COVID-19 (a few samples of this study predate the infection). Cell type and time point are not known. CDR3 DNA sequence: TGTGCCAGCAGTTACCTACGACAGGACACTGAAGCTTTCTTT. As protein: CASSYLRQDTEAFF.